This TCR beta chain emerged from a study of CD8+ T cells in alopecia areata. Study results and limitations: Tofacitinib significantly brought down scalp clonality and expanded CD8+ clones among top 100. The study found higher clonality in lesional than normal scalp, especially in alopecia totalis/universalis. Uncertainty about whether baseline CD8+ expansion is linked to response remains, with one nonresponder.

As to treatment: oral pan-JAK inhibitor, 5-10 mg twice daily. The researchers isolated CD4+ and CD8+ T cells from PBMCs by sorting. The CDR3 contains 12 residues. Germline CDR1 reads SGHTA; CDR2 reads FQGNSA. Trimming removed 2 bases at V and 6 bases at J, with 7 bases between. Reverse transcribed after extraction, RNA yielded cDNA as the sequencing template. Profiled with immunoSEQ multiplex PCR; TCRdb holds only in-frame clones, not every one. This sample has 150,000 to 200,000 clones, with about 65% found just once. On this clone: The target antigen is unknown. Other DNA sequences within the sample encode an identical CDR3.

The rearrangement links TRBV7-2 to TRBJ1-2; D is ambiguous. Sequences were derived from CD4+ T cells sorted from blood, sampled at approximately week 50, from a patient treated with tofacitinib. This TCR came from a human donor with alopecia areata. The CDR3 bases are TGTGCCAGCAGCTTATCTCGGGATGGCTACACCTTC. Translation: CASSLSRDGYTF.